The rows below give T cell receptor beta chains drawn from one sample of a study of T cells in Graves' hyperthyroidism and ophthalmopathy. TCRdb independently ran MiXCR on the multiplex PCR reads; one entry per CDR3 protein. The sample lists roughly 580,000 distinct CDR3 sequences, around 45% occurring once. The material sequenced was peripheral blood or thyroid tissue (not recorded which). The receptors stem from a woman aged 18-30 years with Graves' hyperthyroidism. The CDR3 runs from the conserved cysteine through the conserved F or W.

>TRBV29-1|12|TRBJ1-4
CSVQGGTEKLFF
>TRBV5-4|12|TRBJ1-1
CASSLLGSEAFF
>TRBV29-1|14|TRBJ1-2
CSSARDRDVNGYTF
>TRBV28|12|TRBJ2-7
CASSRATYEQYF
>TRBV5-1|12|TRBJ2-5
CATQDDGETQYF
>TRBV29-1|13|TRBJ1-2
CSARTGGTYGYTF
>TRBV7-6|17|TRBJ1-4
CASSQAARTATNEKLFF
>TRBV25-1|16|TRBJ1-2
CASSDSDRGANYGYTF
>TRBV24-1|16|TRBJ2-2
CATSERTGANTGELFF
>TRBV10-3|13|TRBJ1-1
CAVGQGPNTEAFF
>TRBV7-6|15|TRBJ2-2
CASSIGTWRAGELFF
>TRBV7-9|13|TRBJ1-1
CASWGQQNTEAFF
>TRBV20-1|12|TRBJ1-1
CSTGTYHDEAFF
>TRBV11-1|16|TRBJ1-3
CASSLVRPFSGNTIYF
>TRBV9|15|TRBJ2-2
CARDLAWEGTGELFF
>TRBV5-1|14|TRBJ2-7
CASSLSSGSNEQYF
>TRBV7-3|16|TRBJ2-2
CASSLSEPTNTGELFF
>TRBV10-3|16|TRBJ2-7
CASSPGRDRGNYEQYF
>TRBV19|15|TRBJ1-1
CASSRAGTGLNEAFF
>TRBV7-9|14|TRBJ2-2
CASSFGQGNGELFF
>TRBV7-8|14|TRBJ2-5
CASSLGLAEVAEYF
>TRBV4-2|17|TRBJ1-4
CASSQEGPGQINEKLFF
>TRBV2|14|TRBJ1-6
CASSRGGDSSPLHF
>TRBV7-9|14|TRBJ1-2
CASSFEGGAYGYTF
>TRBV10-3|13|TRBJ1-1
CARRGGMNTEAFF
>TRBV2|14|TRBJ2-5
CASSGDLYQETQYF
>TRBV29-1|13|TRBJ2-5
CSVEPGSAETQYF
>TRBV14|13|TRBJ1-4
CASSQRLAGELFF
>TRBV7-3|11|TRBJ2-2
CARRWAGELFF
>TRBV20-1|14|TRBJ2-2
CSASEGLSTGELFF
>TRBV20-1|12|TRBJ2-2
CARPGNTGELFF
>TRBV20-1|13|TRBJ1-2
CSAGRFANYGYTF
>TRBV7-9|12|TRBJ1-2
CASSYSIYGYTF
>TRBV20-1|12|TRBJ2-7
CSARAGEYEQYF
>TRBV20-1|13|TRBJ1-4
CSARLATNEKLFF
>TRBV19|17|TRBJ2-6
CASTSAAQGSGANVLTF
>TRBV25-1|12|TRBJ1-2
CARLDRGSGYTF
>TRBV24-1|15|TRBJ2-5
CATSEGGGIQETQYF
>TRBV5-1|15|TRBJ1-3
CASSVVVQEGNTIYF
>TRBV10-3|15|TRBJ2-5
CASRPHGTGEETQYF
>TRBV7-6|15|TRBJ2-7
CASSPPGQHTYEQYF
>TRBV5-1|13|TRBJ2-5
CASSPTRAETQYF
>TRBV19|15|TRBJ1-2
CASSVGTRKTYGYTF
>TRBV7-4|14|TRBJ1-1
CASSPSGEGTEAFF
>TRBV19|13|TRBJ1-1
CASSIPFALGAFF
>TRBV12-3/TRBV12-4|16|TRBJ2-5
CASSPSGSGRLETQYF
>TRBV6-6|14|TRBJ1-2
CASQPGPTTNGYTF
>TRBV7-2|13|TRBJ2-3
CATAEQEGDTQYF
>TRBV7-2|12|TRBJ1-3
CASSLSGNTIYF
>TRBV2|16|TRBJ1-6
CASSELGQASNSPLHF
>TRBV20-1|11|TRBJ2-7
CSAQNSYEQYF
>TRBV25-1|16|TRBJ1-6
CASSYSGQGIDSPLHF